This T cell receptor beta chain is drawn from a study of response to subunit inactivated influenza vaccine. Study observations and caveats: Researchers suggested that each seasonal influenza vaccination recruits few new T cells.

CDR1 is SGHDT, CDR2 YYEEEE, per germline. The CDR3 spans 13 residues. With 5 bases removed from V and 3 bases from J, the gap between germline ends came to 6 bases. TCRdb used MiXCR to reprocess the RT-PCR reads, holding one entry per CDR3 protein. Among 600,000 to 700,000 distinct CDR3 sequences listed, 13% to 15% were seen once. This clonotype was counted between two and nine times. Its antigen is still unknown. The receptor was derived from a man aged 50 or older who received an inactivated influenza vaccine. The sequencing here drew on PBMCs from blood, taken roughly 2 weeks before vaccination. The chain carries TRBV5-6 and TRBJ2-6; no definite D call. CDR3 residues: CASRGFGANVLTF. In DNA, the CDR3 is TGTGCCAGCAGGGGATTTGGGGCCAACGTCCTGACTTTC.